This TCR beta chain was recovered during a study of blood T cell repertoires in COVID-19. Generated by immunoSEQ multiplex PCR, the TCRdb table keeps only in-frame clones and is missing some. Among over 350,000 clones listed, approximately 90% were seen once. The CDR3 sequence is 15 residues long. Germline CDR1 MNHEY, CDR2 SMNVEV (reference sequence). The ends were cut back, 2 bases at V and 1 base at J, with 9 bases in the middle. The sample comprised PBMCs or T cells enriched from blood (not recorded which). This chain joins TRBV27 and TRBJ1-5; D is unclear. The sequence was collected from a woman under 30 who had recovered from COVID-19. CDR3 coding DNA: TGTGCCAGCAGTTTAACTAGTGGGAGCAATCAGCCCCAGCATTTT. Its translation: CASSLTSGSNQPQHF.